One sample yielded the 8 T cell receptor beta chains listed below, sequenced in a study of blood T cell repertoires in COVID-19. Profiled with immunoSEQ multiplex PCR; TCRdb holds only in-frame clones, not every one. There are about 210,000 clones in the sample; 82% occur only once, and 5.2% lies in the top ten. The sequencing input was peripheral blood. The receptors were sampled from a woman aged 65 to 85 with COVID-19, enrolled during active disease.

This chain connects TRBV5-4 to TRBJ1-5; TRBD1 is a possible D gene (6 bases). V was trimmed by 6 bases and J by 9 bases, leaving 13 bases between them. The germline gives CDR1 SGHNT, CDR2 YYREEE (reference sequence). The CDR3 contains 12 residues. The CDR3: CASKLEGGPQHF. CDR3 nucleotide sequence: TGTGCCAGCAAGCTAGAAGGGGGGCCCCAGCATTTT.

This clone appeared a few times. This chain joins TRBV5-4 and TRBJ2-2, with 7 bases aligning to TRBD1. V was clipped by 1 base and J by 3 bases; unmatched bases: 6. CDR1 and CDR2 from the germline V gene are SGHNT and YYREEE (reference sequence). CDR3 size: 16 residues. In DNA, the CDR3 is TGTGCCAGCAGCTTGTTGGGGACAGTCTACACCGGGGAGCTGTTTTTT. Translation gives CASSLLGTVYTGELFF. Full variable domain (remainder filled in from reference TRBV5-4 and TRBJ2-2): ETGVTQSPTHLIKTRGQQVTLRCSSQSGHNTVSWYQQALGQGPQFIFQYYREEENGRGNFPPRFSGLQFPNYSSELNVNALELDDSALYLCASSLLGTVYTGELFFGEGSRLTVL.

DNA for the CDR3: TGTGCCAGCAGTTACTCGAAGAGCACAGACCTCACAGATACGCAGTATTTT. Its protein product is CASSYSKSTDLTDTQYF. V usage is TRBV6-2 or TRBV6-3 and J usage is TRBJ2-3; D call uncertain. Germline-derived CDR1 and CDR2 are MNHEY and SVGEGT. This CDR3 contains 17 residues. The V end lost 0 bases, the J end lost 2 bases, and 15 bases lay between the germline ends.

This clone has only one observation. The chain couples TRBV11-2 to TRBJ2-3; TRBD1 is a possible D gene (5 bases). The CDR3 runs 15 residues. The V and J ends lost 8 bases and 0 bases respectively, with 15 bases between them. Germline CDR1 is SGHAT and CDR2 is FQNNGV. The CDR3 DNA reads TGTGCCAGCGGTCAGGGAACAGTTAGCACAGATACGCAGTATTTT. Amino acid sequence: CASGQGTVSTDTQYF.

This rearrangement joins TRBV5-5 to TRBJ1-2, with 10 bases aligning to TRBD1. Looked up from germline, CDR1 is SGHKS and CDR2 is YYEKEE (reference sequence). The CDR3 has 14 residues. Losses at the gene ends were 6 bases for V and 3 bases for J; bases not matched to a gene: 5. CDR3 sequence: CASIPGQGHYGYTF. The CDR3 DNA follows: TGTGCCAGCATCCCGGGACAGGGGCACTATGGCTACACCTTC. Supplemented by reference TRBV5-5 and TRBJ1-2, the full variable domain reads DAGVTQSPTHLIKTRGQQVTLRCSPISGHKSVSWYQQVLGQGPQFIFQYYEKEERGRGNFPDRFSARQFPNYSSELNVNALLLGDSALYLCASIPGQGHYGYTFGSGTRLTVV.

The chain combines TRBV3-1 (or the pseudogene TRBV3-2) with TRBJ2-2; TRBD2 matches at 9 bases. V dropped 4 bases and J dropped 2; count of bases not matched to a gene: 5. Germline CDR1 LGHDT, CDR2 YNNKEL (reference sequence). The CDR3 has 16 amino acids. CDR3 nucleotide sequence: TGTGCCAGCAGCCTTGGACTAGCGACAAACACCGGGGAGCTGTTTTTT. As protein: CASSLGLATNTGELFF.

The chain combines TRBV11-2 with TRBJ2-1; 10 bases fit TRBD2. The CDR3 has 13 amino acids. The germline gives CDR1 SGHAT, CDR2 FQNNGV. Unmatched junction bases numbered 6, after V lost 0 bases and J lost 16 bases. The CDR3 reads CASSLDRGTSEFF. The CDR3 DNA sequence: TGTGCCAGCAGCTTAGATAGGGGGACTAGCGAATTCTTC.

This chain's CDR3 is CASSPGGGNYGYTF. CDR3 nucleotide sequence: TGTGCCAGCAGTCCGGGGGGAGGGAACTATGGCTACACCTTC. This sequence joins TRBV6-5 and TRBJ1-2; D is perhaps TRBD1 (5 bases). CDR3 length: 14 residues. CDR1 and CDR2 (germline): MNHEY, SVGAGI. Deletions cut 5 bases from V and 2 bases from J, with 12 bases between.